This T cell receptor beta chain was found in a study of vaccination and CD4 T cells after COVID-19. Overall study context: Cells were stimulated with overlapping spike peptides from SARS-CoV-2, HCoV-NL63, HCoV-OC43 and HCoV-229E. Cultures designated as controls were supplied with a CEFX pool, an HIV-1 Nef pool, or no peptide.

Sequencing of cultured CD4+ T cell DNA used the Oncomine TCR Beta short-read assay. MiXCR, run by TCRdb on the PCR reads, gives a single entry per CDR3 protein. The data contain nearly 20,000 distinct CDR3 sequences, about three quarters of them singletons. Concerning this clonotype itself: Its antigen is unidentified.

Regarding the study as a whole: Analysis of convalescent patients found that 304 of 307 vaccine-specific clones were spike mono-reactive.

This CDR3 contains 16 residues. Trimming removed 2 bases at V and 6 bases at J, with 18 bases between. CDR1 and CDR2 from the germline V gene are LNHDA and SQIVND (reference sequence). The treatment denotes: roughly 10-day PBMC culture with coronavirus spike peptide pools or control peptides (ViraFEST assay). Peptide pool stimulation in ViraFEST expanded antigen-specific T cells, whose TCRs were then sequenced. This sequence was found in a human donor who received a COVID-19 vaccine. The V call is TRBV19, the J call TRBJ2-3, with a tentative D call TRBD2 (6 bases). This specimen consisted of CD4+ T cells from blood, cultured in vitro, obtained after SARS-CoV-2 vaccination. CDR3 coding DNA: TGTGCCAGTAGTATAAATGGGCGGGGCAGGCGGGATACGCAGTATTTT. Residues: CASSINGRGRRDTQYF.